The 9 T cell receptor beta chains below come from one sample, sequenced in a study of cytomegalovirus exposure and HLA in healthy donors. PCR was performed using 60 Vbeta and 13 Jbeta primers. This table comes from immunoSEQ multiplex PCR, and its TCRdb copy is limited to in-frame clones, with some not included. This sample has about 93,000 clones, with around 80% found just once. Sample: PBMCs. Receptor source: a man younger than 45 in good health and CMV-seronegative.

The chain combines TRBV28 with TRBJ2-7, with D possibly being TRBD1 (6 bases). V was clipped by 8 bases and J by 2 bases, with 13 bases between them. Germline CDR1 and CDR2: MDHEN and SYDVKM. The CDR3 length is 13 residues. In DNA, the CDR3 is TGTGCCAGCTCTGACAGGTTTGCCTACGAGCAGTACTTC. Translation gives CASSDRFAYEQYF.

The gene calls are TRBV15 and TRBJ2-3, with 9 bases aligning to TRBD1. The CDR3 runs 16 residues. Germline CDR1 and CDR2: LNHNV and YYDKDF (reference sequence). The trim removed 3 bases at V and 1 base at J, leaving 5 bases unmatched. CDR3 in DNA: TGTGCCACCAGCAGCGGACAGGGGTTTCGCACAGATACGCAGTATTTT. Translation gives CATSSGQGFRTDTQYF.

The chain joins TRBV10-3 to TRBJ1-2, with 7 nucleotides matching TRBD1. The CDR3 contains 16 residues. Germline CDR1 is ENHRY and CDR2 is SYGVKD. Losses at the gene ends were 2 bases for V and 6 bases for J; bases not matched to a gene: 12. The CDR3 here is CAISEERQGRKHGYTF. DNA of the CDR3: TGTGCCATCAGTGAGGAGCGACAGGGACGAAAGCATGGCTACACCTTC.

V gene TRBV6-5 combines with J gene TRBJ2-7; D is perhaps TRBD1 (6 bases). Trimming pared 7 bases from V and 6 bases from J, leaving 19 bases between. The CDR3 covers 14 residues. Germline values: CDR1 MNHEY, CDR2 SVGAGI. This chain's CDR3 is CASTTGYPRGEQYF. In DNA, the CDR3 is TGTGCCAGCACCACAGGGTACCCCCGGGGCGAGCAGTACTTC.

The rearrangement joins TRBV19 to TRBJ1-4, with 8 bases identical to TRBD1. V lost 7 bases, J lost 3 bases, and 4 bases stayed unmatched. This CDR3 has 14 residues. Germline V gene sequence: CDR1 LNHDA, CDR2 SQIVND (reference sequence). The chain's CDR3 is CASTGGPANEKLFF. The CDR3 coding sequence is TGTGCCAGTACAGGGGGCCCGGCTAATGAAAAACTGTTTTTT. The entire variable domain, with the rest obtained from reference TRBV19 and TRBJ1-4, is as follows: DGGITQSPKYLFRKEGQNVTLSCEQNLNHDAMYWYRQDPGQGLRLIYYSQIVNDFQKGDIAEGYSVSREKKESFPLTVTSAQKNPTAFYLCASTGGPANEKLFFGSGTQLSVL.

This clone was observed once. The chain's CDR3 is CSVEDRGEQFF. The CDR3 DNA follows: TGCAGCGTTGAAGACAGGGGTGAGCAGTTCTTC. The rearrangement links TRBV29-1 to TRBJ2-1, with a weak D call TRBD1 (6 bases). There are 11 residues in the CDR3. Between the trimmed V and J ends, which lost 0 bases and 9 bases, there was a span of 6 bases. The germline V gene has CDR1 SQVTM and CDR2 ANQGSEA.

The rearrangement links TRBV6-1 to TRBJ2-7; D unclear. Trimming pared 4 bases from V and 4 bases from J, leaving 11 bases between. Germline CDR1 reads MNHNS; CDR2 reads SASEGT. The CDR3 is made up of 13 amino acids. The DNA of the CDR3 is TGTGCCAGCAGTGCAGTATTACGATACGAGCAGTACTTC. Translation: CASSAVLRYEQYF.

V is TRBV30 and J is TRBJ2-7; 7 nucleotides match TRBD2. CDR1 is GTSNPN and CDR2 is SVGIG in the germline V gene (reference sequence). The CDR3 spans 12 residues. Germline trimming cut 4 bases from V and 0 bases from J; bases unmatched to any gene: 0. The CDR3 here is CAWTSGSYEQYF. Here the CDR3 DNA reads TGTGCCTGGACTAGCGGCTCCTACGAGCAGTACTTC.

The V gene is TRBV5-1, the J gene TRBJ1-2, with D maybe TRBD1 (5 bases). Per the germline V gene, CDR1 is SGHRS and CDR2 is YFSETQ. V was shortened by 3 bases and J by 2 bases, with 11 bases between the two germline ends. The CDR3 runs 14 residues. The DNA of the CDR3 is TGCGCCAGCAGCTCCACAGGACCCAACTATGGCTACACCTTC. It yields the protein CASSSTGPNYGYTF.